The 28 T cell receptor beta chains below were found in one sample sequenced in a study of T cell repertoires in cytomegalovirus infection. Each CDR3 protein gets one entry after TCRdb re-called the reads with MiXCR. This repertoire shows 200,000 to 300,000 distinct CDR3 sequences, more than 9% found once; its top ten account for 1.5% to 2%. Source material: PBMCs. The receptors derive from a human donor in good health (CMV status not recorded). Some clones in this sample may be carry-over from other donors' samples.

This clonotype was detected ten times or more. The rearrangement uses TRBV4-3 and TRBJ2-1; D unclear. Trimming took 0 bases from V and 9 from J, leaving 12 bases between them. In germline, CDR1 is LGHNA, CDR2 YSLEER. There are 14 residues in the CDR3. CDR3 bases: TGCGCCAGCAGCCAAGATAATCTAGTCGGTGAGCAGTTCTTC. Encoded protein: CASSQDNLVGEQFF.

J is TRBJ2-1 and V is TRBV5-1; possible D gene TRBD1, 5 bases. The CDR3 has 15 amino acids. Deletions cut 4 bases from V and 2 bases from J, with 13 bases between. Germline V gene data show CDR1 as SGHRS and CDR2 as YFSETQ. The DNA for the CDR3 is TGCGCCAGCAGCCAGACAGACACCCCCTACAATGAGCAGTTCTTC. It specifies CASSQTDTPYNEQFF. Together with reference TRBV5-1 and TRBJ2-1, the CDR3 gives the full variable domain: KAGVTQTPRYLIKTRGQQVTLSCSPISGHRSVSWYQQTPGQGLQFLFEYFSETQRNKGNFPGRFSGRQFSNSRSEMNVSTLELGDSALYLCASSQTDTPYNEQFFGPGTRLTVL.

In this sample, this clonotype turned up a few times. The J gene is TRBJ2-1, the V gene TRBV4-2; D is uncertain. The CDR3 length is 13 residues. The germline V gene encodes CDR1 LGHNA and CDR2 YNFKEQ. V was trimmed by 0 bases and J by 4 bases, leaving 4 bases between them. In DNA form, the CDR3 reads TGTGCCAGCAGCCAAGACGGGTACAATGAGCAGTTCTTC. Encoded protein: CASSQDGYNEQFF.

The chain is built from TRBV20-1 and TRBJ2-7; 7 bases align to TRBD1. CDR1 and CDR2 from the germline V gene are DFQATT and SNEGSKA (reference sequence). The length of the CDR3 is 13 residues. The J segment lost 3 bases and the V segment lost 3 bases, leaving 5 bases of the junction unmatched. In nucleotides, the CDR3 is TGCAGTGCTAGGGGGGACAGCAACTACGAGCAGTACTTC. It specifies CSARGDSNYEQYF.

This clonotype was counted at least ten times. The chain joins TRBV7-2 to TRBJ2-3, with D perhaps TRBD1 (5 bases). This CDR3 region has 15 residues. Germline-derived CDR1 and CDR2 are SGHTA and FQGNSA. Trimming stripped 5 bases from V and 3 bases from J, with 15 bases between. In nucleotides, the CDR3 is TGTGCCAGCAGCCACGGGCAGGGTTGGACAGATACGCAGTATTTT. Its protein product is CASSHGQGWTDTQYF.

J is TRBJ2-2 and V is TRBV5-4; perhaps TRBD1 as D (7 bases). V lost 9 bases to trimming and J lost 2 bases, with 20 bases between them. Germline-derived CDR1 and CDR2 are SGHNT and YYREEE (reference sequence). The CDR3 is made up of 16 amino acids. CDR3 sequence reads: CATHGRGQINTGELFF. DNA for the CDR3: TGTGCCACCCACGGGCGGGGACAGATTAACACCGGGGAGCTGTTTTTT.

This sequence joins TRBV6-6 and TRBJ1-1; 7 positions match TRBD1. From germline, CDR1 is MNHNY and CDR2 SVGAGI (reference sequence). The length of the CDR3 is 15 residues. Trimming removed 0 bases from V and 1 base from J; junction bases left unmatched: 2. The CDR3 here is CASSYSGQSNTEAFF. CDR3 DNA: TGTGCCAGCAGTTACTCGGGACAGTCGAACACTGAAGCTTTCTTT.

The chain couples TRBV12-5 to TRBJ2-1; no reliable D call. Trimming stripped 0 bases from V and 6 bases from J, with 0 bases between. This CDR3 has 11 amino acids. CDR1 LGHNT and CDR2 FRNRAP come from the germline V gene. CDR3 sequence reads: CASGLVNEQFF. CDR3 in DNA: TGTGCTAGTGGTTTGGTCAATGAGCAGTTCTTC. Filled out from reference TRBV12-5 and TRBJ2-1, the complete variable domain reads DARVTQTPRHKVTEMGQEVTMRCQPILGHNTVFWYRQTMMQGLELLAYFRNRAPLDDSGMPKDRFSAEMPDATLATLKIQPSEPRDSAVYFCASGLVNEQFFGPGTRLTVL.

This clonotype was recorded at least ten times. This chain links TRBV19 with TRBJ1-1, with D possibly TRBD1 on 6 matching bases. V was clipped by 4 bases and J by 11 bases, with 23 bases between them. The CDR3 has 15 residues. Germline V gene sequence: CDR1 LNHDA, CDR2 SQIVND (reference sequence). CDR3 in DNA: TGTGCCAGTAGTAAACACGACAGGAACATGGGGAAGGCTTTCTTT. Its protein product is CASSKHDRNMGKAFF.

This clonotype was observed many times. A junction end diverges from the germline sequence, so it may reflect a read error. The chain has TRBV7-2 and TRBJ2-3, with 9 positions matching TRBD2. The CDR3 runs to 13 residues. Per germline, CDR1 SGHTA and CDR2 FQGNSA. The CDR3 DNA sequence: TGTGCCAGCAGGGGGACTAGCACCGATACGCAGTATTTT. This codes for CASRGTSTDTQYF.

The chain joins TRBV7-9 to TRBJ2-7; TRBD1 is a possible D gene (5 bases). This CDR3 contains 14 residues. Germline V gives CDR1 SEHNR, CDR2 FQNEAQ (reference sequence). V dropped 5 bases and J dropped 3 bases, with 14 bases sitting between them. The CDR3 DNA is TGTGCCAGCAGCCCGACAGAGTCTGGCTACGAGCAGTACTTC. Translating gives CASSPTESGYEQYF.

The table lists this clonotype with many counts. The rearrangement links TRBV7-3 to TRBJ2-1; weak D call: TRBD1 (5 bases). Trimming stripped 1 base from V and 4 bases from J, with 8 bases between. Looked up from germline, CDR1 is SGHTA and CDR2 is FQGTGA. This CDR3 comprises 14 residues. This CDR3 reads CASSLNQGYNEQFF. CDR3 nucleotides: TGTGCCAGCAGCTTAAATCAGGGATACAATGAGCAGTTCTTC. The whole variable domain, filled in from reference TRBV7-3 and TRBJ2-1, reads GAGVSQTPSNKVTEKGKYVELRCDPISGHTALYWYRQSLGQGPEFLIYFQGTGAADDSGLPNDRFFAVRPEGSVSTLKIQRTERGDSAVYLCASSLNQGYNEQFFGPGTRLTVL.

This clonotype was observed at least ten times. V is TRBV6-2 or TRBV6-3 and J is TRBJ2-7, with 8 bases matching TRBD1. Unmatched junction bases numbered 2, after V lost 2 bases and J lost 2 bases. Looked up from germline, CDR1 is MNHEY and CDR2 is SVGEGT. CDR3 length: 14 amino acids. CDR3 loop: CASSYDRGTYEQYF. For the CDR3, the DNA is TGTGCCAGCAGTTACGACAGGGGTACCTACGAGCAGTACTTC.

This clonotype was counted many times. This chain links TRBV7-2 with TRBJ1-1; D not resolved. The V gene's germline CDR1 is SGHTA and CDR2 FQGNSA. V shed 7 bases and J shed 1 base, with 13 bases lying between them. The CDR3 runs 14 residues. The CDR3 DNA sequence: TGTGCCAGCACCCAATGGTTCGGGAACACTGAAGCTTTCTTT. The encoded protein is CASTQWFGNTEAFF.

There are many counts of this clonotype. This chain joins TRBV7-8 and TRBJ1-5; 12 nucleotides match TRBD1. The V and J ends lost 2 bases and 5 bases, in that order; junction bases with no gene match: 1. CDR1 SGHVS and CDR2 FQNEAQ come from the germline V gene. This CDR3 has 15 amino acids. The CDR3 DNA follows: TGTGCCAGCAGCTTAAGGGACAGGGGGCATCAGCCCCAGCATTTT. This encodes CASSLRDRGHQPQHF.

This chain links TRBV9 with TRBJ1-4; 10 bases agree with TRBD1. Germline values: CDR1 SGDLS, CDR2 YYNGEE. The CDR3 covers 18 residues. J gave up 0 bases and V 3 bases, and 8 bases lay outside the gene matches. The CDR3 DNA follows: TGTGCCAGCAGCGAACGGGGGACAGGGGCCGCAACTAATGAAAAACTGTTTTTT. This sequence encodes CASSERGTGAATNEKLFF.

Comments on this clonotype: This may come from a read error, since a much larger clone is one base off. The rearrangement links TRBV10-3 to TRBJ2-3, with D tentatively TRBD1 (6 bases). Looked up from germline, CDR1 is ENHRY and CDR2 is SYGVKD. The ends were cut back, 6 bases at V and 5 bases at J, with 12 bases in the middle. CDR3 length: 13 residues. DNA for the CDR3: TGTGCCATCAGAATCCAGGGGCAAGATACGCAGTATTTT. The encoded protein is CAIRIQGQDTQYF.

This clonotype came up a few times. This chain links TRBV5-4 with TRBJ2-1; tentative D call: TRBD2 (6 bases). Germline values: CDR1 SGHNT, CDR2 YYREEE (reference sequence). V lost 3 bases and J 3 bases, leaving 13 bases between the germline ends. The CDR3 consists of 15 residues. The CDR3 region has the DNA TGTGCCAGCAGCTCCCCCCAGGGAGGCTACAATGAGCAGTTCTTC. Its protein product is CASSSPQGGYNEQFF.

This clonotype was recorded a few times. The genes are TRBV6-1 and TRBJ2-5; a weak D match, TRBD1 (7 bases). This CDR3 contains 14 residues. Trimming removed 8 bases at V and 5 bases at J, with 18 bases between. CDR1 and CDR2 from the germline V gene are MNHNS and SASEGT. The CDR3 nucleotides are TGTGCCAGCCTGACTAGACAGGGCTCGGAGACCCAGTACTTC. This gives the protein CASLTRQGSETQYF.

This clonotype was counted many times. The chain links TRBV30 to TRBJ1-5; a possible D gene is TRBD1 (5 bases). CDR3 length: 15 residues. The germline V gene encodes CDR1 GTSNPN and CDR2 SVGIG (reference sequence). V lost 0 bases and J lost 1, with 10 bases in between. CDR3 sequence reads: CAWSVGQGSNQPQHF. The CDR3 DNA sequence: TGTGCCTGGAGTGTTGGGCAGGGCAGCAATCAGCCCCAGCATTTT.

In the case of this clonotype: Germline and junction disagree at one end, which may indicate a read error. The chain recombines TRBV29-1 with TRBJ2-7; the match to TRBD1 covers 8 bases. CDR3 length equals 13 residues. Germline CDR1 SQVTM, CDR2 ANQGSEA. DNA for the CDR3: TGCAGCGTTGAAAGGACAGGGACCTACGAGCTGTACTTC. It is translated as CSVERTGTYELYF.

The V call is TRBV7-2, the J call TRBJ1-1; a weak D match, TRBD1 (5 bases). The germline CDR1 and CDR2 sequences are SGHTA and FQGNSA. V lost 2 bases and J lost 4, with 20 bases in between. The CDR3 sequence is 17 residues long. This CDR3 reads CASSLRERDSGSTEAFF. The CDR3 DNA is TGTGCCAGCAGCTTACGCGAGCGGGACTCAGGGAGCACTGAAGCTTTCTTT. Complete variable domain (other parts from reference TRBV7-2 and TRBJ1-1): GAGVSQSPSNKVTEKGKDVELRCDPISGHTALYWYRQSLGQGLEFLIYFQGNSAPDKSGLPSDRFSAERTGGSVSTLTIQRTQQEDSAVYLCASSLRERDSGSTEAFFGQGTRLTVV.

Ten or more counts support this clonotype. The chain recombines TRBV7-8 with TRBJ1-6; 7 bases match TRBD1. This CDR3 contains 14 residues. Trimming at V came to 5 bases and at J to 5 bases, leaving 3 bases not matched to a gene. Germline values: CDR1 SGHVS, CDR2 FQNEAQ. CDR3 sequence reads: CASSPRGNNSPLHF. DNA for the CDR3: TGTGCCAGCAGCCCCAGGGGGAATAATTCACCCCTCCACTTT.

Many counts were recorded for this clonotype. The rearrangement links TRBV12-3 or TRBV12-4 to TRBJ1-5; D call uncertain. The V end was cut by 9 bases, the J end by 5 bases, with 17 bases between. This CDR3 spans 14 amino acids. The CDR3, as DNA: TGTGCCAGTAGCAGACGCGGGAGGTATCAGCCCCAGCATTTT. Translated: CASSRRGRYQPQHF.

The chain carries TRBV7-3 and TRBJ1-1; D not resolved. V was shortened by 6 bases and J by 1 base, with 9 bases between the two germline ends. Germline lookup yields CDR1 SGHTA and CDR2 FQGTGA. CDR3 length: 13 amino acids. DNA for the CDR3: TGTGCCAGCAGAACCGACCCGAACACTGAAGCTTTCTTT. Amino acids: CASRTDPNTEAFF.

This clonotype was seen ten or more times. V and J are TRBV12-3 or TRBV12-4 and TRBJ2-7; possibly TRBD1 for D (5 bases). Trimming left V 0 bases short and J 4 bases short, with 13 bases between. CDR3 length equals 15 residues. CDR3 residues: CASSLAGQGRYEQYF. CDR3 DNA sequence: TGTGCCAGCAGTTTAGCGGGGCAGGGCCGGTACGAGCAGTACTTC.

The sample holds many counts of this clonotype. This chain uses TRBV7-2 with TRBJ2-3; the D is unclear. The CDR3 covers 17 residues. V was clipped by 5 bases and J by 0 bases, with 18 bases between them. Germline V gene sequence: CDR1 SGHTA, CDR2 FQGNSA. The DNA for the CDR3 is TGTGCCAGCAGCCGTCCCTCCTCTGGGCTAAGCACAGATACGCAGTATTTT. Translation: CASSRPSSGLSTDTQYF. The whole variable domain, filled in from reference TRBV7-2 and TRBJ2-3, reads GAGVSQSPSNKVTEKGKDVELRCDPISGHTALYWYRQSLGQGLEFLIYFQGNSAPDKSGLPSDRFSAERTGGSVSTLTIQRTQQEDSAVYLCASSRPSSGLSTDTQYFGPGTRLTVL.

The sample holds many counts of this clonotype. The V and J genes are TRBV6-2 or TRBV6-3 and TRBJ2-2; D is undetermined. CDR1 and CDR2 from the germline V gene are MNHEY and SVGEGT. Deletions cut 2 bases from V and 4 bases from J, with 2 bases between. The CDR3 is 12 residues long. The CDR3 DNA is TGTGCCAGCAGTTACGTCACCGGGGAGCTGTTTTTT. Translated: CASSYVTGELFF.